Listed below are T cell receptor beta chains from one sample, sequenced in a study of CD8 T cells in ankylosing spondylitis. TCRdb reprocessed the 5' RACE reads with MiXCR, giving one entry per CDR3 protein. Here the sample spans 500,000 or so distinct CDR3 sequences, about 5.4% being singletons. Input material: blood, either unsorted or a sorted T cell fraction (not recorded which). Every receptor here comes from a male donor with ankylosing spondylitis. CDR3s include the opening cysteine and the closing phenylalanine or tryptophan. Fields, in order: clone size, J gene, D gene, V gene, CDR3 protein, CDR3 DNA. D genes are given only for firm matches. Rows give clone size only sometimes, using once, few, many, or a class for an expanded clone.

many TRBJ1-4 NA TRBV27 CASSPHLLNEKLFF TGTGCCAGCAGTCCACACCTCCTTAATGAAAAACTGTTTTTT
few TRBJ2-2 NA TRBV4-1 CASSQVEWGYGELFF TGCGCCAGCAGCCAAGTCGAGTGGGGGTACGGGGAGCTGTTTTTT
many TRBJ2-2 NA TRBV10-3 CAISERGGLNTGELFF TGTGCCATCAGTGAAAGGGGGGGCTTGAACACCGGGGAGCTGTTTTTT
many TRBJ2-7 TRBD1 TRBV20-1 CSAGTDPYEQYF TGCAGTGCTGGGACAGACCCCTACGAGCAGTACTTC
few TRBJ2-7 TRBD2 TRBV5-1 CASSWTSGGAGEQYF TGCGCCAGCAGCTGGACTAGCGGGGGGGCCGGCGAGCAGTACTTC
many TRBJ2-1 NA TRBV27 CASSLWGRDWDNEQFF TGTGCCAGCAGTTTATGGGGGCGGGATTGGGACAATGAGCAGTTCTTC
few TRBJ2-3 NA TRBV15 CATSIRTGTDTQYF TGTGCCACCAGCATCCGGACAGGCACAGATACGCAGTATTTT
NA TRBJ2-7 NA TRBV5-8 CASSTRHIYYEQYF TGTGCCAGCAGCACCAGGCACATCTACTACGAGCAGTACTTC
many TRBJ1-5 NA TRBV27 CASSLGGGHGQPQHF TGTGCCAGCAGTTTAGGTGGGGGACATGGTCAGCCCCAGCATTTT
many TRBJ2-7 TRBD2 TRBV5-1 CASTRLSGVYEQYF TGCGCCAGCACCAGGCTTAGCGGGGTCTACGAGCAGTACTTC
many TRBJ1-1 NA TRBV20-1 CSARGWGDEAFF TGCAGTGCTAGAGGATGGGGTGATGAAGCTTTCTTT
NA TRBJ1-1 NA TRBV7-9 CASSFWSMNTEAFF TGTGCCAGCAGCTTTTGGAGCATGAACACTGAAGCTTTCTTT
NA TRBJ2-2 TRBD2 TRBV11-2 CASSFPRTSGNTGELFF TGTGCCAGCAGCTTCCCTAGGACTAGCGGGAACACCGGGGAGCTGTTTTTT
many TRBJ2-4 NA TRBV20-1 CSALPFALQNIQYF TGCAGTGCTCTACCCTTCGCTCTCCAAAACATTCAGTACTTC
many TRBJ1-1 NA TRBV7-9 CASIIPSLMNTEAFF TGTGCCAGCATCATCCCGTCACTCATGAACACTGAAGCTTTCTTT
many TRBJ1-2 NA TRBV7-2 CASSPVGYDYGYTF TGTGCCAGCAGTCCCGTCGGGTACGACTATGGCTACACCTTC
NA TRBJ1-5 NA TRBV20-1 CSASTGPTWVNQPQHF TGCAGTGCTAGTACAGGCCCAACTTGGGTCAATCAGCCCCAGCATTTT
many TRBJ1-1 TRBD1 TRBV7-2 CASGVTGSAEAFF TGTGCCAGCGGCGTGACAGGGAGTGCTGAAGCTTTCTTT
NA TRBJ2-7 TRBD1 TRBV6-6 CASSYLTGDEQYF TGTGCCAGCAGTTACTTGACAGGGGACGAGCAGTACTTC
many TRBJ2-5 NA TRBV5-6 CASSTLRQRDETQYF TGTGCCAGCAGCACCCTAAGGCAGAGGGACGAGACCCAGTACTTC
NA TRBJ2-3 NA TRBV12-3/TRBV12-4 CASSWGGAGGDTQYF TGTGCCAGCAGTTGGGGGGGGGCTGGTGGAGATACGCAGTATTTT
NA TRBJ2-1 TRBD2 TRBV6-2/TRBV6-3 CASNWGQGTSGGNNEQFF TGTGCCAGCAACTGGGGACAGGGGACTAGCGGGGGAAACAATGAGCAGTTCTTC
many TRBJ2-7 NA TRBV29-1 CSVEIGASYEQYF TGCAGCGTTGAGATCGGAGCCTCCTACGAGCAGTACTTC
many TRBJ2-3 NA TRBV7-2 CASSLKLRDRGDTQYF TGTGCCAGCAGCTTAAAGCTCAGGGATAGGGGAGATACGCAGTATTTT
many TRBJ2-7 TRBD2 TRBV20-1 CGALVGGGSYEQYF TGCGGGGCCCTGGTGGGGGGGGGATCCTACGAGCAGTACTTC
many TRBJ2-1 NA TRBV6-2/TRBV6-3 CASGSRASYNEQFF TGTGCCAGCGGTAGCAGGGCATCCTACAATGAGCAGTTCTTC
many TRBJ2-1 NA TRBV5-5 CASSSSYWVEQFF TGTGCCAGCAGCTCCTCCTACTGGGTTGAGCAGTTCTTC
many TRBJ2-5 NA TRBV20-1 CSARRSYGVETQYF TGCAGTGCTAGAAGGTCGTACGGCGTAGAGACCCAGTACTTC
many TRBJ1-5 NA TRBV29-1 CSVEVGSNQPQHF TGCAGCGTTGAGGTCGGTAGCAATCAGCCCCAGCATTTT
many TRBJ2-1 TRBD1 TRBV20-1 CSARDRTGTVYNEQFF TGCAGTGCTAGAGATAGAACCGGGACAGTATACAATGAGCAGTTCTTC
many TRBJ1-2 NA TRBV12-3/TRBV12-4 CASSRRWNSGYTF TGTGCCAGCAGTCGCCGGTGGAATAGTGGCTACACCTTC
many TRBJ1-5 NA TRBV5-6 CASSHRGQPQHF TGTGCCAGCAGCCATAGGGGGCAGCCCCAGCATTTT
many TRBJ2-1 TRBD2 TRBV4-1 CASTHEGLAGVTEQFF TGCGCCAGCACTCACGAGGGACTAGCGGGAGTCACTGAGCAGTTCTTC
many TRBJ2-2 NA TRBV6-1 CASRLAGGPYTGELFF TGTGCCAGCCGACTAGCTGGGGGGCCGTACACCGGGGAGCTGTTTTTT
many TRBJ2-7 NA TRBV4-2 CASSQGIYEQYF TGTGCCAGCAGCCAGGGAATTTACGAGCAGTACTTC
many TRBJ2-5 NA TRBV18 CASSRRHETQYF TGTGCCAGCTCACGCCGGCACGAGACCCAGTACTTC
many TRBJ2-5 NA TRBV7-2 CASSLGSGRRETQYF TGTGCCAGCAGCTTAGGGTCAGGGCGGCGAGAGACCCAGTACTTC
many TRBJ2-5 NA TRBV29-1 CSVATPGETQYF TGCAGCGTTGCAACCCCTGGAGAGACCCAGTACTTC
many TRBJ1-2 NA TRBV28 CASASWQPRGYTF TGTGCCAGCGCTAGTTGGCAGCCTCGGGGCTACACCTTC
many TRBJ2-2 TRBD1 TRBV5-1 CASSLRDSTGELFF TGCGCCAGCAGCTTAAGGGACAGCACCGGGGAGCTGTTTTTT
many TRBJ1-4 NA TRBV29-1 CSVDSGDEKLFF TGCAGCGTTGATTCAGGGGATGAAAAACTGTTTTTT